These T cell receptor beta chains were read from a single sample in a study of identical twins. MiXCR was run by TCRdb on the 5' RACE reads, yielding one entry per CDR3 protein. The data hold some 790,000 distinct CDR3 sequences, with approximately 18% observed a single time. This sample was also put to use in a study of T cells expressing NK-cell markers.

The specimen was PBMCs. Receptors were obtained from a young woman in good health. CDR3s include the opening cysteine and the closing phenylalanine or tryptophan. Each record gives: V gene, clone size, J gene, CDR3 length, D gene, CDR3 DNA, CDR3 protein. D genes are given only for firm matches. Clone size is stated in some rows and not others, as once, few, many or a class when expanded.

TRBV20-1	few	TRBJ2-5	17	TRBD2	TGCAGTGCTAGAGGTCTAGCGGGGGGGCCTACTCAAGAGACCCAGTACTTC	CSARGLAGGPTQETQYF
TRBV7-6	.	TRBJ2-7	13	.	TGTGCCAGCAGCTTACAGGGTTGGTACGAGCAGTACTTC	CASSLQGWYEQYF
TRBV20-1	.	TRBJ2-1	14	.	TGCAGTGCCAGCCTCGGGAGCTCCTACAATGAGCAGTTCTTC	CSASLGSSYNEQFF
TRBV10-3	.	TRBJ2-5	13	TRBD1	TGTGCCATCAGAGGGCGGGACAGGGAGACCCAGTACTTC	CAIRGRDRETQYF
TRBV27	few	TRBJ2-2	17	.	TGTGCCAGCAGTTTAGAATTGTGGAGGGGGTACACCGGGGAGCTGTTTTTT	CASSLELWRGYTGELFF
TRBV28	few	TRBJ2-6	15	TRBD1	TGTGCCAGCAGTCGGACAGGCGCTGGGGCCAACGTCCTGACTTTC	CASSRTGAGANVLTF
TRBV12-3/TRBV12-4	few	TRBJ2-7	15	TRBD1	TGTGCCAGCAGTTTCTTCGGACAGGGGGTTTACGAGCAGTACTTC	CASSFFGQGVYEQYF
TRBV6-5	.	TRBJ2-2	16	TRBD1	TGTGCCAGCAGTTCCCCGGGACAGGGGAACACCGGGGAGCTGTTTTTT	CASSSPGQGNTGELFF
TRBV20-1	few	TRBJ1-1	15	.	TGCAGTGCTAGAAAGGAGGGGGGGTGGAGGACTGAAGCTTTCTTT	CSARKEGGWRTEAFF
TRBV5-6	.	TRBJ1-2	14	.	TGTGCCAGCAGCCAGGGACTGATTAACTATGGCTACACCTTC	CASSQGLINYGYTF
TRBV5-1	few	TRBJ2-2	12	.	TGCGCCAGCACCTATTCCAACGGGGAGCTGTTTTTT	CASTYSNGELFF
TRBV6-5	.	TRBJ2-2	14	TRBD2	TGTGCCAGCAGTTGGGAGGGCTTATCCGGGGAGCTGTTTTTT	CASSWEGLSGELFF
TRBV12-3/TRBV12-4	many	TRBJ1-6	14	.	TGTGCCAGCAGTTTCCAGATCGGCTATTCACCCCTCCACTTT	CASSFQIGYSPLHF
TRBV9	few	TRBJ2-5	14	.	TGTGCCAGCAGCGTGGAGGGACTCAAAGAGACCCAGTACTTC	CASSVEGLKETQYF
TRBV9	.	TRBJ2-7	15	TRBD1	TGTGCCAGCACCCCAGGGGACAGGGTTTCCTACGAGCAGTACTTC	CASTPGDRVSYEQYF
TRBV4-1	.	TRBJ1-1	15	.	TGCGCCAGCAGCCAAGACAGGGGCCTTATCACTGAAGCTTTCTTT	CASSQDRGLITEAFF
TRBV19	.	TRBJ1-1	13	.	TGTGCCAGTAAACGGCAGACGAACACTGAAGCTTTCTTT	CASKRQTNTEAFF